The entry below describes one TCR beta chain. The target of this receptor is not known. Per-base quality was not reported, and no clone a single base away is much larger than it. V is pared back by 5 bases and J by 1 base, with 12 bases lying between the germline termini. CDR1 and CDR2 (LNHDA, SQIVND) derive from the germline V gene (reference sequence). Reading from cysteine to phenylalanine, the CDR3 counts 15 amino acids. CDR3 DNA only is kept here, 45 bases in frame from base 1. This sample was included in a study of shared clonotypes between healthy human individuals (dated by TCRdb to 2018 to 2020). The study in broad terms: A few men and a couple of women, aged 18 to 49 years, made up the cohort. For each donor, CD4 naive and CD4 memory were each given three plates, CD8 naive was given two plates, and CD8 memory was given one plate. To estimate repertoire size and how much clonotypes are shared between individuals, the study performed deep sequencing of blood TCR repertoires from 4 to 6 healthy adults. Libraries were prepared and TCR repertoires were sequenced by different laboratories using diverse techniques, in order to increase sequencing depth and limit assay-specific biases. Between about 0.8 and 9 billion PBMCs per donor were obtained by leukapheresis. Summary of the overall study and its limitations: Because the study included only a small number of donors, the genetic and exposure-history diversity represented was limited. Larger estimated clonotype richness was generally found for naive subsets than for memory subsets. Sharing across a few donors was observed for about 5% of naive CD4, less than 4% of naive CD8, 2% to 2.5% of memory CD4, and around 0.4% of memory CD8 clonotypes. Compared with non-shared clonotypes, the clonotypes found in all four sorted-subset donors had higher generation probabilities. Based on pairwise subsampling, the degree of clonotype sharing among donors was expected to be affected by sequencing depth. Sampling was restricted to blood, and TCR repertoires in tissue are likely to differ from TCR repertoires in blood. Even with the large sequencing depth, rarefaction of the sorted-subset datasets indicated that sequencing was incomplete.

Using the deep immunoSEQ assay, TCR CDR3 regions were amplified from genomic DNA by multiplex PCR. Extracted genomic DNA from each cell subset was distributed evenly across all wells of several immunoSEQ 96-well plates, and each plate was treated as a replicate. Each replicate PCR for sorted subsets received roughly 0.2 ug genomic DNA, equal to roughly 29,000 T cell genomes. Purified libraries were measured with a Qubit 3.0 fluorometer, size-checked on a Bioanalyzer 2100, and measured again with the KAPA Library Quantification kit. A separate single-read 150-cycle Illumina NextSeq 550 flow cell was used to sequence each immunoSEQ 96-well plate. On the authors' methods: Because the immunoSEQ output included only junctional sequences and no quality scores, the filtering could not be the same as the filtering used for full-length reads. Sequences were annotated with PyIR, a Python wrapper for IgBLAST v1.9, and V/J genes and CDR3 were assigned using IMGT germline references. Reads were filtered out if the reads had weak V/J assignments (E-value above 1e-6), no CDR3, stop codons, out-of-frame junctions, or ambiguous translated residues. V3J clonotypes were defined by identical inferred V gene, J gene, and CDR3 amino acid sequence. Percentage overlap between repertoires was calculated by dividing the number of shared unique clonotypes by the size of the smaller repertoire. Repertoire richness was assessed with RTK rarefaction, the Chao1 estimator, and Recon v2.1 estimates of unobserved clonotypes. Generation probabilities were computed with OLGA for all TCRbeta clonotypes obtained by the gDNA method from a handful of donors. TCRdb re-hosts the immuneACCESS table, in-frame sequences only. Its copies lack some clones; in the studies checked, an unresolved V gene accounts for under half of them, and the cause for the rest is not known. The D gene and trimming were derived from the DNA, and the V and J assignments and clone size from that table. The sample yields around 1,900,000 clones; 93% were counted once. Together, the top ten hold around 1.8% of the sample.

CD8 naive samples were CD45RO-negative cells positively selected for CCR7, giving a CD45RA+CCR7+ population that excluded TemRA cells. The donors were healthy, HIV-negative adults with no recently reported acute infections or vaccinations. Every donor was a Caucasian adult residing in Nashville, Tennessee, USA. Blood was collected by leukapheresis, and PBMCs were isolated by Ficoll-Histopaque density gradient centrifugation and then cryopreserved in liquid nitrogen vapor phase. Analytical flow cytometry was used to check the purity and quantity of each magnetically sorted T cell population. Each sorted fraction had its genomic DNA isolated and then quantified by UV absorbance on a Nanodrop 2000c.

The sample comprised naive CD8+ T cells from PBMCs. The sample's cell subset or site, from its label and the paper: CD45RA+CCR7+. This receptor chain uses TRBV19 and TRBJ2-1; the D gene is perhaps TRBD1, on 5 matching bases. The clonotype originates from a young man in good health. Some clones in this sample may be carry-over from other donors' samples. The DNA reads as follows: TGTGCCAGTAGTCTAATTAAGGGGTCCTACAATGAGCAGTTCTTC. It translates as CASSLIKGSYNEQFF.